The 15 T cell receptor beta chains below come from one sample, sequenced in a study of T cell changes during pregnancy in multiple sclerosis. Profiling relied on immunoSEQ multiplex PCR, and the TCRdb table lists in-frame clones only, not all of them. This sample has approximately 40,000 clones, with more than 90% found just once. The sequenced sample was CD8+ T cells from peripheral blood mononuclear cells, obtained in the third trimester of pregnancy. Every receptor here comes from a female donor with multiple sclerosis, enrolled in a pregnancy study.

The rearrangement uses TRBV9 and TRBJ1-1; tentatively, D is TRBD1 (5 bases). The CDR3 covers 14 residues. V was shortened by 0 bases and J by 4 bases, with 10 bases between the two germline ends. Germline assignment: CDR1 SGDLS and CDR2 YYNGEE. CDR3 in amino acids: CASSVVPGSTEAFF. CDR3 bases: TGTGCCAGCAGCGTAGTTCCAGGGTCCACTGAAGCTTTCTTT.

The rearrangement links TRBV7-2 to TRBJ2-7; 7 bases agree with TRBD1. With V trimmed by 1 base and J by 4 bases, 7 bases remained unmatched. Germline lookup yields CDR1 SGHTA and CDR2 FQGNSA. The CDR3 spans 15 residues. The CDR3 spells CASSLDRGGGYEQYF. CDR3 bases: TGTGCCAGCAGCTTAGACAGGGGTGGTGGGTACGAGCAGTACTTC.

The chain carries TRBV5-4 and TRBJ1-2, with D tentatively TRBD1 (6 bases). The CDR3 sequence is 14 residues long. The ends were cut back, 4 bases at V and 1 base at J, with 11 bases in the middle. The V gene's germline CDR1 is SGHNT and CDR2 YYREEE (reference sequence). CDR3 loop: CASSTDRINYGYTF. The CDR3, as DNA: TGTGCCAGCAGCACCGACAGGATTAACTATGGCTACACCTTC.

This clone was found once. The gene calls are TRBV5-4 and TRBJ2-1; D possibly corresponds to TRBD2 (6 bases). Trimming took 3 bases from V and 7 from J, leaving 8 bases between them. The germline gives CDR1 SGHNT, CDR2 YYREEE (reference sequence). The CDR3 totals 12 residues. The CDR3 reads CASSSAGNEQFF. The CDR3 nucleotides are TGTGCCAGCAGCTCCGCGGGGAATGAGCAGTTCTTC.

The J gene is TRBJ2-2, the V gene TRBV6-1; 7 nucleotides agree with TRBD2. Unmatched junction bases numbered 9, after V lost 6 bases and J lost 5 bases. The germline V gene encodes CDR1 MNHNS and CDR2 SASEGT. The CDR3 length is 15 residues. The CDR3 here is CASSTLARRTGELFF. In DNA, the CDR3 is TGTGCCAGCAGCACACTAGCGCGTCGGACCGGGGAGCTGTTTTTT.

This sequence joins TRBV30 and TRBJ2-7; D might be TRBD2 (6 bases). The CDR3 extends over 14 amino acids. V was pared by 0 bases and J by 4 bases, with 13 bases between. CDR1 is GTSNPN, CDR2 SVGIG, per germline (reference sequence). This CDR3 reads CAWSVSGESYEQYF. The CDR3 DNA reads TGTGCCTGGAGTGTATCGGGAGAGTCTTACGAGCAGTACTTC.

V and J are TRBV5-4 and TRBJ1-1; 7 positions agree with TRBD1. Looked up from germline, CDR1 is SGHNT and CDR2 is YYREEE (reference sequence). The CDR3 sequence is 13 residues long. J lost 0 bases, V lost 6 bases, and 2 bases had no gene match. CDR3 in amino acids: CASMGQLNTEAFF. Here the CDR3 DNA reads TGTGCCAGCATGGGACAGTTGAACACTGAAGCTTTCTTT. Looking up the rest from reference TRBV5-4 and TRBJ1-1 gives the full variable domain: ETGVTQSPTHLIKTRGQQVTLRCSSQSGHNTVSWYQQALGQGPQFIFQYYREEENGRGNFPPRFSGLQFPNYSSELNVNALELDDSALYLCASMGQLNTEAFFGQGTRLTVV.

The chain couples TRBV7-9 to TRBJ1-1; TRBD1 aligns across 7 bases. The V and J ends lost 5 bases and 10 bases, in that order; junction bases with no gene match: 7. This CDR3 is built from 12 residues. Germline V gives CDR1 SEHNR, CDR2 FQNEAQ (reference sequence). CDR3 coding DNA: TGTGCCAGCAGCCTCGGACAGGTGGGAGCTTTCTTT. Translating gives CASSLGQVGAFF.

The CDR3 nucleotides are TGTGCCAGCACCGCTTTGGCGGGAGATTACGAGCAGTACTTC. It yields the protein CASTALAGDYEQYF. The chain has TRBV25-1 and TRBJ2-7, with 7 bases lining up with TRBD2. V shed 7 bases, J shed 4 bases, and the junction held 10 bases outside the gene matches. CDR1 is MGHDK and CDR2 is SYGVNS in the germline V gene. The CDR3 totals 14 residues.

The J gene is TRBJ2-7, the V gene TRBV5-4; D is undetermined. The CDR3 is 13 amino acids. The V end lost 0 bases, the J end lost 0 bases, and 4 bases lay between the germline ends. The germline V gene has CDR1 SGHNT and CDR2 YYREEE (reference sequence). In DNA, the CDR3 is TGTGCCAGCAGCTTGGGGAGCTCCTACGAGCAGTACTTC. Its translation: CASSLGSSYEQYF.

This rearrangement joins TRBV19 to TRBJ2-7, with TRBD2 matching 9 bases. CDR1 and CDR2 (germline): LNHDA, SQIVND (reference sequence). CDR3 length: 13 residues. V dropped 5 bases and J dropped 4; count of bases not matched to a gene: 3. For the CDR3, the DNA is TGTGCCAGTAGTTATAGCGGGGGATACGAGCAGTACTTC. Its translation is CASSYSGGYEQYF. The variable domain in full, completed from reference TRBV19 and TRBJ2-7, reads DGGITQSPKYLFRKEGQNVTLSCEQNLNHDAMYWYRQDPGQGLRLIYYSQIVNDFQKGDIAEGYSVSREKKESFPLTVTSAQKNPTAFYLCASSYSGGYEQYFGPGTRLTVT.

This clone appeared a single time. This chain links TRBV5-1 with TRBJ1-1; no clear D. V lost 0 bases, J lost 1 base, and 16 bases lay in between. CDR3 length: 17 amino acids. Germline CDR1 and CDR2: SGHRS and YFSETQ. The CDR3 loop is CASSLEGGLGANTEAFF. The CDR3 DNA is TGCGCCAGCAGCTTGGAGGGAGGGTTAGGAGCGAACACTGAAGCTTTCTTT.

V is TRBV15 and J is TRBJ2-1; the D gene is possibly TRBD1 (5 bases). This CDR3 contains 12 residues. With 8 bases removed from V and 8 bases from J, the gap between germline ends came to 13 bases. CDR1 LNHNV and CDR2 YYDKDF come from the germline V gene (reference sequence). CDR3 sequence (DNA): TGTGCCACCTCCCCCACAGGTCATGAGCAGTTCTTC. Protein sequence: CATSPTGHEQFF.

The CDR3 bases are TGCGCCAGCAGCGGAGGCCAGCGATTAGGAGATACGCAGTATTTT. Amino acids: CASSGGQRLGDTQYF. This chain connects TRBV4-3 to TRBJ2-3; D possibly corresponds to TRBD2 (5 bases). The CDR3 is 15 residues long. V was clipped by 5 bases and J by 5 bases, with 17 bases between them. Per the germline V gene, CDR1 is LGHNA and CDR2 is YSLEER.

CDR3 sequence reads: CASSTPVLAGVYEQYF. The CDR3 nucleotides are TGTGCCAGTAGTACCCCCGTATTAGCGGGAGTTTACGAGCAGTACTTC. J is TRBJ2-7 and V is TRBV19, with TRBD2 identical over 9 bases. J lost 4 bases, V lost 4 bases, and 11 bases had no gene match. The CDR3 spans 16 residues. Germline-derived CDR1 and CDR2 are LNHDA and SQIVND (reference sequence).